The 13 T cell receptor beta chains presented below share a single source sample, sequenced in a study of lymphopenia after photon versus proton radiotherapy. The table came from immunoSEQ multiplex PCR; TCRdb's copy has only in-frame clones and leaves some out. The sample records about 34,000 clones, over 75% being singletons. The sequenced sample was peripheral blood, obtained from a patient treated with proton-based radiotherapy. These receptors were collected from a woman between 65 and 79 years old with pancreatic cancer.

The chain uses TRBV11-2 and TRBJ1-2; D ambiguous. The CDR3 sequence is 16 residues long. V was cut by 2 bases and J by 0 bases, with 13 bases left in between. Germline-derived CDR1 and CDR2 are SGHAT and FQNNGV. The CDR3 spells CASSLLRASTNYGYTF. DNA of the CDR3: TGTGCCAGCAGCTTACTTAGGGCCTCCACTAACTATGGCTACACCTTC.

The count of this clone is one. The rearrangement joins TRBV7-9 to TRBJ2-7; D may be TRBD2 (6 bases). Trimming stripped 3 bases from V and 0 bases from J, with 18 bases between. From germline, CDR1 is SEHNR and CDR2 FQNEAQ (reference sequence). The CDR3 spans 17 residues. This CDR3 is CASSFSGASWDSYEQYF. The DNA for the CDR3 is TGTGCCAGCAGCTTCTCGGGAGCCAGTTGGGACTCCTACGAGCAGTACTTC.

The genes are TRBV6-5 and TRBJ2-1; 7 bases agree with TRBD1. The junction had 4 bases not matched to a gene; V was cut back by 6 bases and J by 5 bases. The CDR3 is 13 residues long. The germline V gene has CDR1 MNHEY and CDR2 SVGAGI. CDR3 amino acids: CASSRDSNNEQFF. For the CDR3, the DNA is TGTGCCAGCAGCCGGGACAGCAACAATGAGCAGTTCTTC.

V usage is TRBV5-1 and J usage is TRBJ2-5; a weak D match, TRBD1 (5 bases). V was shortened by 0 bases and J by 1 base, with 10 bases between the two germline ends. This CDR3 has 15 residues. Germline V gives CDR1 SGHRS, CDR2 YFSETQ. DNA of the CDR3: TGCGCCAGCAGCTTGGTGCAGGGTCCCCAAGAGACCCAGTACTTC. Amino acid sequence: CASSLVQGPQETQYF.

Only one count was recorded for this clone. CDR3 amino acids: CASRIGNEKLFF. Written as DNA, the CDR3 is TGTGCCAGCAGAATCGGAAATGAAAAACTGTTTTTT. The V call is TRBV28, the J call TRBJ1-4; the D is unclear. The V gene's germline CDR1 is MDHEN and CDR2 SYDVKM. The V gene lost 6 bases and the J gene lost 5 bases, with 7 bases spanning the gap. The CDR3 extends over 12 amino acids.

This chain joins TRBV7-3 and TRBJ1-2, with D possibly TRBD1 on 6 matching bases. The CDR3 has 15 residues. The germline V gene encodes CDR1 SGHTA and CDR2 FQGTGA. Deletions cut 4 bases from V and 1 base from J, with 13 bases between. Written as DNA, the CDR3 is TGTGCCAGCAGCTCGAAAGGGGGGAATAACTATGGCTACACCTTC. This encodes CASSSKGGNNYGYTF. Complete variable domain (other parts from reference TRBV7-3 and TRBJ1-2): GAGVSQTPSNKVTEKGKYVELRCDPISGHTALYWYRQSLGQGPEFLIYFQGTGAADDSGLPNDRFFAVRPEGSVSTLKIQRTERGDSAVYLCASSSKGGNNYGYTFGSGTRLTVV.

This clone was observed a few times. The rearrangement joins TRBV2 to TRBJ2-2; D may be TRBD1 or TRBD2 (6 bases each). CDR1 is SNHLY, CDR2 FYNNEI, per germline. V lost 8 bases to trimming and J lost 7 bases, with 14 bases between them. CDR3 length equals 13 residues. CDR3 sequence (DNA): TGTGCCAGCCAAGCGGAGGGGGACGGGGAGCTGTTTTTT. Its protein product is CASQAEGDGELFF. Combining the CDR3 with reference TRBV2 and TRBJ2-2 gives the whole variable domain EPEVTQTPSHQVTQMGQEVILRCVPISNHLYFYWYRQILGQKVEFLVSFYNNEISEKSEIFDDQFSVERPDGSNFTLKIRSTKLEDSAMYFCASQAEGDGELFFGEGSRLTVL.

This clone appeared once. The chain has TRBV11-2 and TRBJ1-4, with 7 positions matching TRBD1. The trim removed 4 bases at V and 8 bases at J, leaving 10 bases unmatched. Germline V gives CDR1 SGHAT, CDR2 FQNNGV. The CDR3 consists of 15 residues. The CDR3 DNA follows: TGTGCCAGCAGCTCATGGACAGGTGCACGCGAAAAACTGTTTTTT. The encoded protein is CASSSWTGAREKLFF.

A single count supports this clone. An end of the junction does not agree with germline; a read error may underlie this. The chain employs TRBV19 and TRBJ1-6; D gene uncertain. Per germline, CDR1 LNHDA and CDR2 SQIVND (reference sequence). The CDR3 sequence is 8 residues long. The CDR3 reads CASSINDF. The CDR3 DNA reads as TGTGCCAGTAGTATTAATGACTTT.

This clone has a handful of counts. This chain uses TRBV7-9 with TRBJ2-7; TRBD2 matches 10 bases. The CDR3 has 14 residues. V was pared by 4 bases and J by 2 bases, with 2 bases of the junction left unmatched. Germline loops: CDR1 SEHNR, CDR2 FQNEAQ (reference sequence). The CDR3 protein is CASSWTSGTYEQYF. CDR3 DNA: TGTGCCAGCAGCTGGACTAGCGGAACCTACGAGCAGTACTTC.

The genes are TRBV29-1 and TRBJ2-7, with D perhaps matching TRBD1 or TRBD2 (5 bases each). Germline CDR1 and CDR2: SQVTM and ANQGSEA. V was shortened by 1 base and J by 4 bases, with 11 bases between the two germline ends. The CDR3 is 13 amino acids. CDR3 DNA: TGCAGCGTTGAAGGGGTTGGGGGTTACGAGCAGTACTTC. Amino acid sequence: CSVEGVGGYEQYF.

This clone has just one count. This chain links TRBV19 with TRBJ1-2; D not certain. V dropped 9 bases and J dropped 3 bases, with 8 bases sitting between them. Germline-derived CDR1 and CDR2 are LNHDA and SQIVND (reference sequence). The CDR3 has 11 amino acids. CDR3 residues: CASMGYYGYTF. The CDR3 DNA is TGTGCCAGCATGGGGTACTATGGCTACACCTTC.

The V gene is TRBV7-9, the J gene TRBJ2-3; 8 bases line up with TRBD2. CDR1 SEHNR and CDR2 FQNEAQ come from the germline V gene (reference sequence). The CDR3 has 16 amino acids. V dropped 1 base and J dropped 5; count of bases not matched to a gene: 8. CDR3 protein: CASSLGGGRVKDTQYF. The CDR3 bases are TGTGCCAGCAGCTTAGGCGGGGGGAGGGTAAAAGATACGCAGTATTTT. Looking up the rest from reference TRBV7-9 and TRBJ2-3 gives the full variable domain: DTGVSQNPRHKITKRGQNVTFRCDPISEHNRLYWYRQTLGQGPEFLTYFQNEAQLEKSRLLSDRFSAERPKGSFSTLEIQRTEQGDSAMYLCASSLGGGRVKDTQYFGPGTRLTVL.